Following are 22 T cell receptor beta chains from one sample sequenced in a study of blood T cell repertoires in COVID-19. Produced via immunoSEQ multiplex PCR; TCRdb's table is partial and in-frame only. The sample shows 250,000 or so clones, 88% of them seen only once. The specimen was peripheral blood. Every receptor here comes from a woman in her forties who had recovered from COVID-19.

This chain links TRBV7-2 with TRBJ1-4; TRBD1 matches 12 bases. CDR3 size: 15 residues. Germline V CDR1 and CDR2: SGHTA, FQGNSA. Trimming cost V 1 base and J 11 bases; bases outside gene matches: 5. The CDR3 loop reads CASSLGGQGAGKLFF. CDR3 in DNA: TGTGCCAGCAGCTTAGGGGGACAGGGGGCTGGGAAACTGTTTTTT.

CDR3 region: CASSRLTGSGYTF. The CDR3 DNA reads TGTGCCAGCAGCCGCCTGACAGGGAGCGGCTACACCTTC. V and J are TRBV3-1 (or the pseudogene TRBV3-2) and TRBJ1-2, with 7 positions matching TRBD1. Germline CDR1 and CDR2: LGHDT and YNNKEL (reference sequence). V lost 4 bases, J lost 8 bases, and 7 bases stayed unmatched. CDR3 length equals 13 residues.

Points on this clone: The identical CDR3 is also encoded by other nucleotide sequences in the sample. The CDR3: CASSVGGSGTGELFF. The CDR3 DNA reads as TGTGCCAGCAGCGTCGGAGGGAGCGGGACCGGGGAGCTGTTTTTT. This sequence joins TRBV9 and TRBJ2-2; D perhaps matches TRBD2 (6 bases). Germline V CDR1 and CDR2: SGDLS, YYNGEE. The CDR3 loop spans 15 amino acids. Trimming shortened V by 2 bases and J by 5 bases, and 13 bases separated the two germline ends.

This clone has only one observation. CDR3 nucleotides: TGTGCCAGCAGCTCGGGACAGGCAAACCATCTTGGGGCCAACGTCCTGACTTTC. Translated, it gives CASSSGQANHLGANVLTF. This chain links TRBV13 with TRBJ2-6, with TRBD1 matching over 8 bases. Germline V gives CDR1 PRHDT, CDR2 FYEKMQ (reference sequence). J was trimmed by 3 bases and V by 4 bases; bases with no gene match: 11. The CDR3 has 18 residues.

In this sample, this clone turned up a few times. V usage is TRBV19 and J usage is TRBJ1-1; D gene ambiguous. This CDR3 contains 13 residues. In germline, CDR1 is LNHDA, CDR2 SQIVND (reference sequence). Trimming pared 7 bases from V and 0 bases from J, leaving 9 bases between. The CDR3 DNA is TGTGCCAGTACCCCAACTCTGAACACTGAAGCTTTCTTT. Protein: CASTPTLNTEAFF.

The count of this clone is one. V usage is TRBV4-1 and J usage is TRBJ2-7; perhaps TRBD2 as D (6 bases). V was pared by 2 bases and J by 7 bases, with 9 bases between. The CDR3 has 12 amino acids. In germline, CDR1 is MGHRA, CDR2 YSYEKL. CDR3: CASSQPRGEQYF. The CDR3 DNA reads TGCGCCAGCAGCCAACCCCGGGGGGAGCAGTACTTC.

The rearrangement links TRBV30 to TRBJ2-2; D not certain. The CDR3 has 14 amino acids. Germline CDR1 GTSNPN, CDR2 SVGIG (reference sequence). The ends were cut back, 0 bases at V and 3 bases at J, with 8 bases in the middle. The CDR3 nucleotides are TGTGCCTGGAGTGTTGCCAGTTACACCGGGGAGCTGTTTTTT. Protein: CAWSVASYTGELFF.

V usage is TRBV6-1 and J usage is TRBJ1-3, with a possible D match to TRBD1 (6 bases). The V end lost 3 bases, the J end lost 0 bases, and 15 bases lay between the germline ends. Germline-derived CDR1 and CDR2 are MNHNS and SASEGT. The CDR3 is 17 residues long. The CDR3 loop is CASSESAGVGSGNTIYF. CDR3 bases: TGTGCCAGCAGTGAGTCGGCAGGGGTCGGCTCTGGAAACACCATATATTTT.

The chain carries TRBV21-1 and TRBJ1-6; the DNA was not compared with TRBD1, the D call given in the table. TRBV21-1 is a pseudogene locus. This CDR3 comprises 17 residues. CDR3 sequence (DNA): TGTGCCAGCACCCCGGGACAGGGATTGCCCTATAATTCACCCCTCCACTTT. Protein product: CASTPGQGLPYNSPLHF.

In its sample, this clone was seen once. The chain uses TRBV3-1 (or the pseudogene TRBV3-2) and TRBJ1-1; the D gene is possibly TRBD1 (5 bases). Looked up from germline, CDR1 is LGHDT and CDR2 is YNNKEL (reference sequence). Trimming took off 1 base at V and 11 bases at J, with 11 bases between the two ends. CDR3 length equals 12 residues. The CDR3 is CASSQGGAGAFF. The DNA for the CDR3 is TGTGCCAGCAGCCAAGGGGGCGCGGGGGCTTTCTTT.

This sequence joins TRBV4-3 and TRBJ2-2; 7 nucleotides match TRBD2. The CDR3 loop spans 17 amino acids. Losses at the gene ends were 2 bases for V and 6 bases for J; bases not matched to a gene: 12. CDR1 LGHNA and CDR2 YSLEER come from the germline V gene. CDR3 nucleotides: TGCGCCAGCAGCCAAAGTTTGGGCGCGGGGGTTGCCGGGGAGCTGTTTTTT. The encoded protein is CASSQSLGAGVAGELFF.

The chain employs TRBV4-2 and TRBJ2-7; 9 bases agree with TRBD1. This CDR3 spans 16 amino acids. J lost 2 bases, V lost 2 bases, and 7 bases had no gene match. Germline assignment: CDR1 LGHNA and CDR2 YNFKEQ. DNA of the CDR3: TGTGCCAGCAGCCAATCGGTGGGACAGGGCCCCTACGAGCAGTACTTC. Translated: CASSQSVGQGPYEQYF.

The chain has TRBV11-3 and TRBJ2-5, with a possible D match to TRBD2 (7 bases). Trimming left V 1 base short and J 2 bases short, with 17 bases between. The CDR3 consists of 17 residues. From germline, CDR1 is SGHNT and CDR2 YENEEA. This CDR3 is CASSLGLADSAQETQYF. The CDR3 DNA reads TGTGCCAGCAGCTTAGGTCTAGCGGACAGCGCACAAGAGACCCAGTACTTC.

CDR3 in amino acids: CASSFSRGARSYEQYF. The CDR3, as DNA: TGTGCCAGCAGCTTTTCCCGGGGAGCCCGCTCCTACGAGCAGTACTTC. The chain combines TRBV7-9 with TRBJ2-7, with D possibly being TRBD2 (5 bases). Germline CDR1 SEHNR, CDR2 FQNEAQ (reference sequence). Deletions cut 3 bases from V and 0 bases from J, with 15 bases between. This CDR3 is built from 16 residues.

A few counts support this clone. The V call is TRBV27, the J call TRBJ2-7; D possibly corresponds to TRBD1 (6 bases). The CDR3 covers 13 residues. CDR1 is MNHEY, CDR2 SMNVEV, per germline (reference sequence). The ends were cut back, 6 bases at V and 3 bases at J, with 12 bases in the middle. In nucleotides, the CDR3 is TGTGCCAGCAGCCTAGGGGGTGTCTACGAGCAGTACTTC. Translating gives CASSLGGVYEQYF.

This clone has only one observation. This chain uses TRBV19 with TRBJ2-1; tentatively, D is TRBD2 (8 bases). CDR1 is LNHDA, CDR2 SQIVND, per germline (reference sequence). The CDR3 has 17 residues. Trimming left V 3 bases short and J 8 bases short, with 23 bases between. In DNA form, the CDR3 reads TGTGCCAGTAGTATTCCCCCGGACAGGCGGGGGGTCCATGAGCAGTTCTTC. It encodes CASSIPPDRRGVHEQFF. The variable domain in full, completed from reference TRBV19 and TRBJ2-1, reads DGGITQSPKYLFRKEGQNVTLSCEQNLNHDAMYWYRQDPGQGLRLIYYSQIVNDFQKGDIAEGYSVSREKKESFPLTVTSAQKNPTAFYLCASSIPPDRRGVHEQFFGPGTRLTVL.

V gene TRBV5-6 combines with J gene TRBJ1-5, with no clear D. The CDR3 runs to 16 residues. Germline V CDR1 and CDR2: SGHDT, YYEEEE. V lost 0 bases, J lost 3 bases, and 13 bases lay in between. CDR3 nucleotide sequence: TGTGCCAGCAGCTTGGCCCTTCTGGAGAACAATCAGCCCCAGCATTTT. This gives the protein CASSLALLENNQPQHF.

The V gene is TRBV5-6, the J gene TRBJ1-6; D remains ambiguous. This CDR3 region has 16 residues. Germline lookup yields CDR1 SGHDT and CDR2 YYEEEE. The V end lost 4 bases, the J end lost 7 bases, and 18 bases lay between the germline ends. CDR3 region: CASSPRGGRSNSPLHF. Here the CDR3 DNA reads TGTGCCAGCAGCCCCCGGGGAGGGCGCTCGAATTCACCCCTCCACTTT.

The V call is TRBV18, the J call TRBJ1-4; the match to TRBD1 covers 11 bases. The germline CDR1 and CDR2 sequences are KGHSH and LQKENI. The CDR3 is made up of 17 amino acids. The junction had 2 bases not matched to a gene; V was cut back by 1 base and J by 1 base. CDR3 sequence: CASSPRGQGETNEKLFF. Written as DNA, the CDR3 is TGTGCCAGCTCACCACGGGGACAGGGGGAAACTAATGAAAAACTGTTTTTT. The full variable domain, rest sourced from reference TRBV18 and TRBJ1-4, is NAGVMQNPRHLVRRRGQEARLRCSPMKGHSHVYWYRQLPEEGLKFMVYLQKENIIDESGMPKERFSAEFPKEGPSILRIQQVVRGDSAAYFCASSPRGQGETNEKLFFGSGTQLSVL.

This clone was found once. This chain links TRBV5-5 with TRBJ1-5; TRBD1 matches at 9 bases. The CDR3 totals 15 residues. Trimming cost V 4 bases and J 4 bases; bases outside gene matches: 6. Germline assignment: CDR1 SGHKS and CDR2 YYEKEE (reference sequence). CDR3 region: CASSPGTGLNQPQHF. The CDR3 DNA reads as TGTGCCAGCAGCCCCGGGACAGGGTTAAATCAGCCCCAGCATTTT.

The chain uses TRBV19 and TRBJ2-7; TRBD1 matches 8 bases. The CDR3 extends over 15 amino acids. Trimming at V came to 7 bases and at J to 2 bases, leaving 10 bases not matched to a gene. Germline V gene sequence: CDR1 LNHDA, CDR2 SQIVND (reference sequence). CDR3 loop: CASTDRGAVPYEQYF. The DNA of the CDR3 is TGTGCCAGTACCGACAGGGGCGCAGTCCCCTACGAGCAGTACTTC.

This clone was seen only a few times. J is TRBJ1-1 and V is TRBV30; the D gene is possibly TRBD1 (6 bases). The germline CDR1 and CDR2 sequences are GTSNPN and SVGIG (reference sequence). The CDR3 runs to 12 residues. V lost 1 base and J 8 bases, leaving 11 bases between the germline ends. Here the CDR3 reads CAWSAPQGEAFF. DNA of the CDR3: TGTGCCTGGAGTGCCCCACAGGGAGAAGCTTTCTTT.